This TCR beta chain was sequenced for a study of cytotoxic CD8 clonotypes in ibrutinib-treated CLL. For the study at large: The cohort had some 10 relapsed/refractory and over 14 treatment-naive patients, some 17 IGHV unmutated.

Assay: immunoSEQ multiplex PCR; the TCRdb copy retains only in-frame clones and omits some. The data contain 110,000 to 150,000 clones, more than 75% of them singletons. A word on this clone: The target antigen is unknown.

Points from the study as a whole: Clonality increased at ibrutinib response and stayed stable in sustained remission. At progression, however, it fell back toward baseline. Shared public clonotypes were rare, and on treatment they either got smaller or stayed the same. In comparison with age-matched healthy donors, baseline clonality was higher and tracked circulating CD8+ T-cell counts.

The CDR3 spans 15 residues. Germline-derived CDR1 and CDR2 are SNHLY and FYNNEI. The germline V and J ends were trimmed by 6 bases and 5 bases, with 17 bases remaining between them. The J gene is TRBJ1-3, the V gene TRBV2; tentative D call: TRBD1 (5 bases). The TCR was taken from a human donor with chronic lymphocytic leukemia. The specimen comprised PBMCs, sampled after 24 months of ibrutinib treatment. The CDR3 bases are TGTGCCAGCAGGGAACAGGAGGGTGGAAGAAACACCATATATTTT. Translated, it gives CASREQEGGRNTIYF. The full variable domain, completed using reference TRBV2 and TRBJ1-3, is EPEVTQTPSHQVTQMGQEVILRCVPISNHLYFYWYRQILGQKVEFLVSFYNNEISEKSEIFDDQFSVERPDGSNFTLKIRSTKLEDSAMYFCASREQEGGRNTIYFGEGSWLTVV.